The subject of this entry is one TCR beta chain. Its binding antigen is unknown. Per-nucleotide qualities are absent, and no much larger clonotype sits a single base away. Library preparation was by the immunoSEQ multiplex PCR assay. TCRdb holds this immuneACCESS table with in-frame rearrangements only. Some clones are missing; in checked studies, unresolved V genes explain under half, and the rest has no known cause. The sample records around 11,000 clones, 82% of which are singletons. The top ten clones comprise about 32% of the sample. The data belong to a study of PD-1 and CTLA-4 blockade in melanoma listed by TCRdb under 2021. About the study as a whole: The study compared how PD-1 blockade and CTLA-4 blockade affected the melanoma-reactive CD8 T cell response in patients with melanoma.

The receptor was isolated from a human donor with melanoma. Sample: CD8+ T cells from peripheral blood, taken from a patient given anti-PD-1 treatment.

Here is the DNA: TGTGCCAGCACCCCCAGGGCGGGGGAAGGCTACACCTTC. Translated, this is CASTPRAGEGYTF. Rearrangement joined TRBV12-3 or TRBV12-4 to TRBJ1-2; D gene: possibly TRBD1, on 5 matching bases. The CDR3 holds 13 amino acids from the cysteine to the phenylalanine. Just CDR3 DNA is preserved here, 39 bases in frame from base 1. V is cut by 7 bases and J by 8 bases, and the space between the germline ends is 17 bases.